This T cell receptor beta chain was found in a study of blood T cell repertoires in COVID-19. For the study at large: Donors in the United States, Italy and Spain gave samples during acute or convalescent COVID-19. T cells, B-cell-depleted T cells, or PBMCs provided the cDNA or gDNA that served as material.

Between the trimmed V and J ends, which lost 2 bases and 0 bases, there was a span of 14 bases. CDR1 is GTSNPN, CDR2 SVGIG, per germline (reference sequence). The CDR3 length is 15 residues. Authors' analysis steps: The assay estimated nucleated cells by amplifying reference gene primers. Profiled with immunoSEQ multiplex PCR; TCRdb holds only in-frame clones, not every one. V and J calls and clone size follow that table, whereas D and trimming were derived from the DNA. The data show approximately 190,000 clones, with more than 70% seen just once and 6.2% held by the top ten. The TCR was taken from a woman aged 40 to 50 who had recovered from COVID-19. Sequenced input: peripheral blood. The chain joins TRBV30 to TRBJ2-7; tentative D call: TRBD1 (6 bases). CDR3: CAWSKRGQSSYEQYF. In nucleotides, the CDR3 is TGTGCCTGGAGTAAAAGAGGACAGAGCTCCTACGAGCAGTACTTC.